Below are 7 T cell receptor beta chains sequenced from a single sample in a study of T cell responses to AZD1222 COVID-19 vaccine. Produced via immunoSEQ multiplex PCR; TCRdb's table is partial and in-frame only. The sample consists of 140,000 to 150,000 clones, about 91% of them appearing once. This specimen consisted of peripheral blood, obtained on day 0 of AZD1222 vaccination. The receptor set was obtained from an adult in good health.

This chain connects TRBV9 to TRBJ2-1; TRBD1 might be the D (6 bases). Germline V CDR1 and CDR2: SGDLS, YYNGEE. V was trimmed by 3 bases and J by 6 bases, leaving 16 bases between them. CDR3 size: 15 residues. CDR3 coding DNA: TGTGCCAGCAGCGCCAGGACAGAGCGACTCAATGAGCAGTTCTTC. This sequence encodes CASSARTERLNEQFF.

The chain uses TRBV25-1 and TRBJ1-2; D is possibly TRBD1 (5 bases). With 7 bases removed from V and 8 bases from J, the gap between germline ends came to 14 bases. CDR3 length equals 12 residues. Germline V gene sequence: CDR1 MGHDK, CDR2 SYGVNS. The CDR3 here is CASTTGPGGYTF. In DNA, the CDR3 is TGTGCCAGCACTACGGGGCCGGGCGGCTACACCTTC.

The chain recombines TRBV19 with TRBJ1-4, with TRBD1 as a possible D gene (5 bases). V shed 3 bases and J shed 4 bases, with 9 bases lying between them. This CDR3 spans 14 amino acids. Looked up from germline, CDR1 is LNHDA and CDR2 is SQIVND (reference sequence). The CDR3 loop reads CASSIWQGNEKLFF. In DNA form, the CDR3 reads TGTGCCAGTAGTATTTGGCAGGGTAATGAAAAACTGTTTTTT.

This rearrangement joins TRBV5-1 to TRBJ1-6; TRBD1 matches 7 bases. V shed 4 bases, J shed 7 bases, and the junction held 8 bases outside the gene matches. Germline V CDR1 and CDR2: SGHRS, YFSETQ. The CDR3 is 15 amino acids. CDR3 residues: CASSAPGTANSPLHF. The CDR3 nucleotides read TGCGCCAGCAGCGCCCCCGGGACAGCAAATTCACCCCTCCACTTT.

The rearrangement links TRBV20-1 to TRBJ1-2; D ambiguous. Trimming shortened V by 5 bases and J by 10 bases, and 11 bases separated the two germline ends. The length of the CDR3 is 10 residues. Per germline, CDR1 DFQATT and CDR2 SNEGSKA (reference sequence). The DNA of the CDR3 is TGCAGTGCTCCGGGCCAGCACTACACCTTC. Translation gives CSAPGQHYTF.

V and J are TRBV27 and TRBJ2-3; the D gene is possibly TRBD1 (5 bases). Per germline, CDR1 MNHEY and CDR2 SMNVEV (reference sequence). V was clipped by 6 bases and J by 0 bases, with 13 bases between them. The CDR3 loop spans 15 amino acids. For the CDR3, the DNA is TGTGCCAGCAGGACCCTCCAGGGCAGCACAGATACGCAGTATTTT. Translation gives CASRTLQGSTDTQYF.

The chain has TRBV7-9 and TRBJ1-1; a weak D match, TRBD1 (6 bases). The CDR3 is 18 amino acids. Trimming removed 3 bases from V and 4 bases from J, with 24 bases in between. Germline lookup yields CDR1 SEHNR and CDR2 FQNEAQ (reference sequence). This CDR3 reads CASSLKSGGRPTTTEAFF. CDR3 coding DNA: TGTGCCAGCAGCTTGAAATCTGGGGGCAGGCCGACCACCACTGAAGCTTTCTTT.